The rows below give T cell receptor beta chains drawn from one sample of a study of CD8 T cells in Susac syndrome. MiXCR was run by TCRdb on the immunoSEQ multiplex PCR reads, yielding one entry per CDR3 protein. The table lists under 95,000 distinct CDR3 sequences, just under 95% of them singletons. The sample consisted of CD4+ T cells from PBMCs. The receptors were sampled from a human donor with Susac syndrome. The CDR3 runs from the conserved cysteine through the conserved F or W. A D gene is named only where the DNA matches it firmly. Clone size is not always given. Where it is, it says once, few, many or a class for expanded clones.

j_call: TRBJ2-5
clone_size: .
d_call: .
v_call: TRBV4-1
cdr3_aa: CASSQASRSQETQYF
cdr3_nt: TGCGCCAGCAGCCAAGCTAGCCGGAGTCAAGAGACCCAGTACTTC

j_call: TRBJ1-2
clone_size: .
d_call: .
v_call: TRBV20-1
cdr3_aa: CSAGLNYGYTF
cdr3_nt: TGCAGTGCGGGGCTTAACTATGGCTACACCTTC

j_call: TRBJ2-6
clone_size: once
d_call: TRBD2
v_call: TRBV20-1
cdr3_aa: CSASDQRGGSGANVLTF
cdr3_nt: TGCAGTGCTAGTGACCAGCGGGGGGGCTCTGGGGCCAACGTCCTGACTTTC

j_call: TRBJ2-7
clone_size: .
d_call: TRBD1
v_call: TRBV12-3/TRBV12-4
cdr3_aa: CASSFGDREQYEQYF
cdr3_nt: TGTGCCAGCAGTTTTGGGGACAGGGAACAATACGAGCAGTACTTC

j_call: TRBJ2-5
clone_size: .
d_call: .
v_call: TRBV4-1
cdr3_aa: CASSQDIPSVQTQYF
cdr3_nt: TGCGCCAGCAGCCAAGATATCCCTAGCGTGCAGACCCAGTACTTC

j_call: TRBJ1-6
clone_size: .
d_call: TRBD1
v_call: TRBV6-5
cdr3_aa: CASSYWTGGASSPLHF
cdr3_nt: TGTGCCAGCAGTTACTGGACAGGGGGCGCGTCTTCACCCCTCCACTTT

j_call: TRBJ2-7
clone_size: .
d_call: TRBD2
v_call: TRBV3-1
cdr3_aa: CASSQGLAAHEQYF
cdr3_nt: TGTGCCAGCAGCCAAGGACTAGCGGCCCACGAGCAGTACTTC

j_call: TRBJ1-1
clone_size: .
d_call: .
v_call: TRBV4-3
cdr3_aa: CASSQDSSGLDTEAFF
cdr3_nt: TGCGCCAGCAGCCAAGATTCCTCAGGGCTGGACACTGAAGCTTTCTTT

j_call: TRBJ2-3
clone_size: .
d_call: TRBD2
v_call: TRBV2
cdr3_aa: CARGSTSGGGDTQYF
cdr3_nt: TGTGCCAGGGGTTCGACTAGCGGGGGCGGAGATACGCAGTATTTT

j_call: TRBJ2-5
clone_size: .
d_call: .
v_call: TRBV2
cdr3_aa: CASRVQGRETQYF
cdr3_nt: TGTGCCAGCAGAGTACAGGGAAGAGAGACCCAGTACTTC

j_call: TRBJ2-3
clone_size: .
d_call: .
v_call: TRBV7-7
cdr3_aa: CASSLNPTTDTQYF
cdr3_nt: TGTGCTAGCAGCTTGAACCCCACCACAGATACGCAGTATTTT

j_call: TRBJ1-2
clone_size: .
d_call: .
v_call: TRBV7-2
cdr3_aa: CASSLPLSGDGYTF
cdr3_nt: TGTGCCAGCAGCTTACCATTATCGGGGGATGGCTACACCTTC

j_call: TRBJ1-1
clone_size: .
d_call: .
v_call: TRBV3-1
cdr3_aa: CASSRADMSTEAFF
cdr3_nt: TGTGCCAGCAGCCGAGCGGACATGAGTACTGAAGCTTTCTTT

j_call: TRBJ1-5
clone_size: .
d_call: .
v_call: TRBV19
cdr3_aa: CASSQDTGRQPQHF
cdr3_nt: TGTGCCAGTAGTCAGGACACAGGGAGGCAGCCCCAGCATTTT

j_call: TRBJ1-5
clone_size: .
d_call: TRBD1
v_call: TRBV20-1
cdr3_aa: CSAPRTGREPQHF
cdr3_nt: TGCAGTGCTCCACGGACAGGGCGGGAGCCCCAGCATTTT

j_call: TRBJ1-2
clone_size: .
d_call: .
v_call: TRBV30
cdr3_aa: CAWSKGANYGYTF
cdr3_nt: TGTGCCTGGAGTAAAGGGGCTAACTATGGCTACACCTTC

j_call: TRBJ1-2
clone_size: .
d_call: .
v_call: TRBV3-1
cdr3_aa: CASSLDLGSPNYGYTF
cdr3_nt: TGTGCCAGCAGCCTCGACCTCGGGAGCCCCAACTATGGCTACACCTTC

j_call: TRBJ1-6
clone_size: .
d_call: .
v_call: TRBV4-1
cdr3_aa: CASSQVDMGFGGNSPLHF
cdr3_nt: TGCGCCAGCAGCCAAGTCGATATGGGGTTCGGGGGTAATTCACCCCTCCACTTT

j_call: TRBJ1-4
clone_size: .
d_call: .
v_call: TRBV20-1
cdr3_aa: CSAKPWSNEKLFF
cdr3_nt: TGCAGTGCAAAACCGTGGAGTAATGAAAAACTGTTTTTT

j_call: TRBJ2-3
clone_size: .
d_call: .
v_call: TRBV5-1
cdr3_aa: CASTPESDTQYF
cdr3_nt: TGCGCCAGCACCCCTGAGTCAGATACGCAGTATTTT

j_call: TRBJ2-2
clone_size: .
d_call: .
v_call: TRBV30
cdr3_aa: CAWTVISGAGELFF
cdr3_nt: TGTGCCTGGACGGTAATATCAGGGGCCGGGGAGCTGTTTTTT

j_call: TRBJ2-1
clone_size: once
d_call: .
v_call: TRBV5-1
cdr3_aa: CASSGLLDNEQFF
cdr3_nt: TGCGCCAGCAGTGGACTATTGGACAATGAGCAGTTCTTC

j_call: TRBJ2-3
clone_size: .
d_call: TRBD1
v_call: TRBV29-1
cdr3_aa: CSVQGQGDTDTQYF
cdr3_nt: TGCAGCGTTCAGGGACAGGGCGACACAGATACGCAGTATTTT

j_call: TRBJ1-1
clone_size: .
d_call: .
v_call: TRBV9
cdr3_aa: CASSAGQKNTEAFF
cdr3_nt: TGTGCCAGCAGCGCAGGACAGAAGAACACTGAAGCTTTCTTT

j_call: TRBJ2-5
clone_size: .
d_call: TRBD2
v_call: TRBV2
cdr3_aa: CASSDQRGGLRETQYF
cdr3_nt: TGTGCCAGCAGTGACCAGCGGGGGGGCCTGAGGGAGACCCAGTACTTC

j_call: TRBJ2-3
clone_size: .
d_call: TRBD2
v_call: TRBV7-9
cdr3_aa: CASRTSSGRTDTQYF
cdr3_nt: TGTGCCAGCAGGACGTCTAGCGGGCGCACAGATACGCAGTATTTT

j_call: TRBJ2-3
clone_size: .
d_call: .
v_call: TRBV12-3/TRBV12-4
cdr3_aa: CASSSGPRTDTQYF
cdr3_nt: TGTGCCAGCAGTTCCGGACCGAGGACAGATACGCAGTATTTT

j_call: TRBJ2-3
clone_size: .
d_call: .
v_call: TRBV20-1
cdr3_aa: CSAEPGGTDTQYF
cdr3_nt: TGCAGTGCTGAGCCGGGTGGCACAGATACGCAGTATTTT

j_call: TRBJ2-2
clone_size: .
d_call: .
v_call: TRBV12-3/TRBV12-4
cdr3_aa: CASSSGPTNTGELFF
cdr3_nt: TGTGCCAGCAGTTCGGGGCCAACGAACACCGGGGAGCTGTTTTTT

j_call: TRBJ2-1
clone_size: .
d_call: TRBD1
v_call: TRBV9
cdr3_aa: CASSPRDRGRGSEQFF
cdr3_nt: TGTGCCAGCAGCCCGCGGGACAGGGGGCGTGGGAGTGAGCAGTTCTTC

j_call: TRBJ1-2
clone_size: .
d_call: .
v_call: TRBV4-2
cdr3_aa: CASSHPERGYTF
cdr3_nt: TGTGCCAGCAGCCATCCGGAGCGTGGCTACACCTTC

j_call: TRBJ2-1
clone_size: .
d_call: .
v_call: TRBV20-1
cdr3_aa: CSAPLPGVSYNEQFF
cdr3_nt: TGCAGTGCCCCCCTCCCGGGGGTTAGCTACAATGAGCAGTTCTTC

j_call: TRBJ2-1
clone_size: once
d_call: .
v_call: TRBV5-4
cdr3_aa: CASSLGGGDEQFF
cdr3_nt: TGTGCCAGCAGCTTGGGGGGCGGTGATGAGCAGTTCTTC

j_call: TRBJ1-4
clone_size: .
d_call: .
v_call: TRBV5-4
cdr3_aa: CASSLAGATNEKLFF
cdr3_nt: TGTGCCAGCAGCTTGGCTGGTGCAACTAATGAAAAACTGTTTTTT

j_call: TRBJ2-7
clone_size: few
d_call: .
v_call: TRBV6-2/TRBV6-3
cdr3_aa: CASSGGQTYEQYF
cdr3_nt: TGTGCCAGCAGCGGTGGACAGACCTACGAGCAGTACTTC